This is a list of T cell receptor beta chains from one sample in a study of siplizumab effects on memory and regulatory T cells. Sequencing used immunoSEQ multiplex PCR; TCRdb keeps in-frame clones, though not all of them. In the table there are more than 85,000 clones, 91% of which are singletons. The sequencing sample was made of CD4+ T cells sorted from blood. The receptor source for this set is a human donor in good health. Some clones in this sample may be carry-over from other donors' samples. The CDR3 runs from the conserved cysteine through the conserved F or W. D genes are given only for firm matches. Clone size is not always given. Where it is, it says once, few, many or a class for expanded clones.

j_call clone_size d_call v_call cdr3_nt cdr3_aa
TRBJ1-3 - - TRBV28 TGTGCCAGCAGTTCAGGAAACACCATATATTTT CASSSGNTIYF
TRBJ2-7 - - TRBV11-2 TGTGCCAGCAGCTTAAGCAAATTCTCCTACGAGCAGTACTTC CASSLSKFSYEQYF
TRBJ2-2 - - TRBV5-1 TGCGCCAGTGTCTCAATGATCACCGGGGAGCTGTTTTTT CASVSMITGELFF
TRBJ1-5 - - TRBV7-9 TGTGCCAGCAGCTCAATGGGCAATCAGCCCCAGCATTTT CASSSMGNQPQHF
TRBJ2-7 - TRBD2 TRBV18 TGTGCCAGCTCACCACCTAGGACTAGCGGGCTAAATTCCTACGAGCAGTACTTC CASSPPRTSGLNSYEQYF
TRBJ2-5 - - TRBV5-1 TGCGCCAGCAGCTTGGCGGCAGGGTACCAAGAGACCCAGTACTTC CASSLAAGYQETQYF
TRBJ2-2 - - TRBV7-2 TGTGCCAGCAGCTTACTCACCGGGGAGCTGTTTTTT CASSLLTGELFF
TRBJ2-2 - TRBD1 TRBV10-3 TGTGCCATCAGTGGGACAGGGAACACCGGGGAGCTGTTTTTT CAISGTGNTGELFF
TRBJ2-7 - - TRBV19 TGTGCCAGTAGTACTCACGGGTTCTACGAGCAGTACTTC CASSTHGFYEQYF
TRBJ2-3 once - TRBV18 TGTGCCAGCTCGCCCATTAGCACAGATACGCAGTATTTT CASSPISTDTQYF
TRBJ2-7 - TRBD1 TRBV27 TGTGCCAGCGGTTTGTGGGGACAGGGGACACAGCAGTACTTC CASGLWGQGTQQYF
TRBJ2-7 - - TRBV28 TGTGCCAGCGCCCTCTGGACTGCTGGCTACGAGCAGTACTTC CASALWTAGYEQYF
TRBJ1-3 few - TRBV5-7 TGTGCCAGCAGCTTGGCGGTCCAGAACTCTGGAAACACCATATATTTT CASSLAVQNSGNTIYF
TRBJ1-1 once - TRBV10-3 TGTGCCATCCGACGGGAAGCCCCTAACACTGAAGCTTTCTTT CAIRREAPNTEAFF
TRBJ2-2 few TRBD1 TRBV6-1 TGTGCCAGCAGTCCGGGACAGGGGAACACCGGGGAGCTGTTTTTT CASSPGQGNTGELFF
TRBJ2-3 - TRBD2 TRBV12-5 TGTGCTAGTGGTTTGGTAAAGCCAGCGGGGAGCACAGATACGCAGTATTTT CASGLVKPAGSTDTQYF
TRBJ1-2 once - TRBV4-1 TGCGCCAGCAGCCAAGACCCAGGGCTTTTCTATGGCTACACCTTC CASSQDPGLFYGYTF
TRBJ2-1 - TRBD1 TRBV14 TGTGCCAGCAGCCAGGCCGGGACAGGGTGGGGGAATGAGCAGTTCTTC CASSQAGTGWGNEQFF
TRBJ1-6 - - TRBV30 TGTGCCTGGGCCCACAGGGACACCCTCCACTTT CAWAHRDTLHF
TRBJ1-1 - - TRBV2 TGTGCCAGCAGTGGACCCCGGGAGGGGCCAACCAGGTTTGAAGCTTTCTTT CASSGPREGPTRFEAFF
TRBJ2-5 - - TRBV27 TGTGCCAGCAGTTTCTCCGGAAGAGGAGAGACCCAGTACTTC CASSFSGRGETQYF
TRBJ2-7 - TRBD2 TRBV30 TGTGCCTGGAGGGTGGCGGGGGGGACCTACGAGCAGTACTTC CAWRVAGGTYEQYF
TRBJ2-6 - - TRBV21-1 TGTGCCAGCAGCCGGCCTTACGGCAGCCGAGGGCCTGGGGCCAACGTCCTGACTTTC CASSRPYGSRGPGANVLTF
TRBJ2-3 - - TRBV6-1 TGTGCCAGCAGTGAAGCGGTGGCTTGGGTTAGCACAGATACGCAGTATTTT CASSEAVAWVSTDTQYF
TRBJ1-1 - - TRBV5-1 TGCGCCAGCAGCTTGGGGTTTGGATTGAACACTGAAGCTTTCTTT CASSLGFGLNTEAFF
TRBJ2-7 - - TRBV28 TGTGCCAGCAGCTCACCCTTCGGTGCGGGCAGCTCCTACGAGCAGTACTTC CASSSPFGAGSSYEQYF
TRBJ2-5 - - TRBV7-3 TGTGCCAGCAGTCGATCGGGGGATCAAGAGACCCAGTACTTC CASSRSGDQETQYF
TRBJ1-2 - - TRBV27 TGTGCCAGCAGTTTACGAGGCTATAACTATGGCTACACCTTC CASSLRGYNYGYTF
TRBJ2-1 - TRBD2 TRBV6-1 TGTGCCAGCAGATCTAGCGGGTTCTACAATGAGCAGTTCTTC CASRSSGFYNEQFF
TRBJ1-1 - - TRBV5-1 TGCGCCAGCAGCTTGGCGTCAGGGGTGATCACTGAAGCTTTCTTT CASSLASGVITEAFF
TRBJ1-1 - - TRBV29-1 TGCAGCGTGGTACCGCCTACCAGGAACACTGAAGCTTTCTTT CSVVPPTRNTEAFF
TRBJ2-7 - - TRBV27 TGTGCCAGCAGTTTAAGGCCCCCTGACAGCCCCTACGAGCAGTACTTC CASSLRPPDSPYEQYF
TRBJ2-2 once - TRBV9 TGTGCCAGCAGCGTAGGCGGCCAGAACACCGGGGAGCTGTTTTTT CASSVGGQNTGELFF
TRBJ2-2 - TRBD1 TRBV6-4 TGTGCCAGCAGTGCGCTTGGACAGGGAAACACCGGGGAGCTGTTTTTT CASSALGQGNTGELFF
TRBJ2-2 - - TRBV6-6 TGTGCCAGCACTGGGGCTTACACCGGGGAGCTGTTTTTT CASTGAYTGELFF
TRBJ2-5 - TRBD1 TRBV10-1 TGCGCCAGCAGTGATTACCGGGACAGGGGAGAGACCCAGTACTTC CASSDYRDRGETQYF
TRBJ1-1 - - TRBV11-2 TGTGCCAGCAGCTTAGAACCCACCAACACTGAAGCTTTCTTT CASSLEPTNTEAFF
TRBJ2-7 - TRBD1 TRBV29-1 TGCAGCGGAAGACAGGGACGAGGGGGCGAGCAGTACTTC CSGRQGRGGEQYF
TRBJ1-1 - - TRBV19 TGTGCCAGTAGTATGGGGGGCAATTCGAACACTGAAGCTTTCTTT CASSMGGNSNTEAFF
TRBJ2-3 - - TRBV5-1 TGCGCCAGCAGCTTGACCGGGACTGAACAGCGAATAACAGATACGCAGTATTTT CASSLTGTEQRITDTQYF
TRBJ1-6 - - TRBV10-3 TGTGCCATCAGCGATAATTCACCCCTCCACTTT CAISDNSPLHF